This is a list of T cell receptor beta chains from one sample in a study of OX40 agonist ivuxolimab in advanced cancers. The data were produced by immunoSEQ multiplex PCR, yet TCRdb's version contains in-frame clones alone and is incomplete. Altogether about 140,000 clones are present, just over 90% being singletons, with the ten largest covering approximately 0.99%. This specimen consisted of CD4+ or CD8+ T cells sorted from blood, obtained in a trial of the OX40 agonist ivuxolimab. Source of these receptors: an adult with an advanced solid tumor such as melanoma, head and neck, liver or kidney cancer. Each CDR3 is given without its conserved first and last residue. D genes are given only for firm matches.

d_call: TRBD1
j_call: TRBJ1-4
v_call: TRBV19
cdr3_aa: ASRTGTGREKLF

d_call: TRBD2
j_call: TRBJ2-1
v_call: TRBV19
cdr3_aa: ASREGSRSYNEQF

d_call: NA
j_call: TRBJ1-5
v_call: TRBV27
cdr3_aa: ASSLLGGNQPQH

d_call: NA
j_call: TRBJ2-5
v_call: TRBV5-1
cdr3_aa: ASTYWETQY

d_call: TRBD1
j_call: TRBJ1-5
v_call: TRBV5-6
cdr3_aa: ASSLAGGGNQPQH

d_call: TRBD1
j_call: TRBJ1-1
v_call: TRBV7-2
cdr3_aa: ASSPIQGGDTEAF

d_call: NA
j_call: TRBJ1-5
v_call: TRBV7-2
cdr3_aa: ASSLRVEGYQPQH

d_call: TRBD1
j_call: TRBJ2-2
v_call: TRBV13
cdr3_aa: ASSPGNRGTGELF

d_call: NA
j_call: TRBJ1-1
v_call: TRBV7-2
cdr3_aa: ASSSTGRGNTEAF

d_call: TRBD1
j_call: TRBJ2-1
v_call: TRBV28
cdr3_aa: ASSKAGTGYNEQF

d_call: NA
j_call: TRBJ1-5
v_call: TRBV28
cdr3_aa: ASSTNRDAQPQH

d_call: NA
j_call: TRBJ2-7
v_call: TRBV27
cdr3_aa: ASSTGTSYEQY

d_call: NA
j_call: TRBJ1-1
v_call: TRBV28
cdr3_aa: ASSGDLSAF

d_call: NA
j_call: TRBJ1-5
v_call: TRBV18
cdr3_aa: ASSPDLSNQPQH

d_call: TRBD2
j_call: TRBJ2-7
v_call: TRBV7-2
cdr3_aa: ASSQRTSGSPYEQY

d_call: NA
j_call: TRBJ1-1
v_call: TRBV28
cdr3_aa: ASSLPWGTNTEAF

d_call: TRBD1
j_call: TRBJ1-2
v_call: TRBV28
cdr3_aa: ASSPPGQPYGYT

d_call: NA
j_call: TRBJ2-3
v_call: TRBV6-6
cdr3_aa: ASSSVYTDTQY

d_call: NA
j_call: TRBJ2-3
v_call: TRBV28
cdr3_aa: ASSSRTDTQY

d_call: NA
j_call: NA
v_call: TRBV25-1
cdr3_aa: ASSVGGVTYEQY

d_call: NA
j_call: TRBJ2-7
v_call: TRBV6-8
cdr3_aa: ASPGQELSYEQY

d_call: TRBD1
j_call: TRBJ2-7
v_call: TRBV19
cdr3_aa: ASSSKLGQGGYEQY

d_call: NA
j_call: TRBJ2-5
v_call: TRBV19
cdr3_aa: ASTPIGGQETQY

d_call: NA
j_call: TRBJ2-5
v_call: TRBV5-1
cdr3_aa: ASSRGRGEETQY

d_call: NA
j_call: TRBJ2-7
v_call: TRBV28
cdr3_aa: ASSVTGSIGYEQY

d_call: NA
j_call: TRBJ1-5
v_call: TRBV5-8
cdr3_aa: ASSLGLSSSSQPQH

d_call: NA
j_call: TRBJ1-5
v_call: TRBV7-2
cdr3_aa: ASSLEGTSNQPQH

d_call: NA
j_call: TRBJ1-3
v_call: TRBV19
cdr3_aa: ASSMGGRGVFSGNTIY

d_call: NA
j_call: TRBJ2-5
v_call: TRBV5-1
cdr3_aa: ASFGVGAQETQY

d_call: NA
j_call: TRBJ1-2
v_call: TRBV5-4
cdr3_aa: ASSLGSPSNYGYT

d_call: NA
j_call: TRBJ2-3
v_call: TRBV28
cdr3_aa: ASSSGTPTDTQY

d_call: NA
j_call: TRBJ1-5
v_call: TRBV4-1
cdr3_aa: ASSQGLNSNQPQH

d_call: TRBD1
j_call: TRBJ2-7
v_call: TRBV28
cdr3_aa: ASSFYPRDSLYEQY

d_call: TRBD1
j_call: TRBJ2-7
v_call: TRBV6-5
cdr3_aa: ASSIGQGGYEQY

d_call: NA
j_call: TRBJ2-3
v_call: TRBV19
cdr3_aa: ASSIKERAQY

d_call: NA
j_call: TRBJ1-2
v_call: TRBV5-6
cdr3_aa: ASSPLPSAGGNYGYT

d_call: TRBD1
j_call: TRBJ1-5
v_call: TRBV28
cdr3_aa: ASSPWTGRNEGNQPQH

d_call: NA
j_call: TRBJ1-2
v_call: TRBV28
cdr3_aa: ASSNGVAIYGYT

d_call: NA
j_call: TRBJ1-6
v_call: TRBV25-1
cdr3_aa: ASSDERVSYNSPLH

d_call: TRBD2
j_call: TRBJ2-3
v_call: TRBV7-3
cdr3_aa: ASSPRGGLAGGVGTDTQY

d_call: NA
j_call: TRBJ2-5
v_call: TRBV15
cdr3_aa: ATSRAQGKGLETQY

d_call: NA
j_call: TRBJ1-1
v_call: TRBV2
cdr3_aa: ASTAGPRSGEAF

d_call: TRBD1
j_call: TRBJ1-1
v_call: TRBV11-2
cdr3_aa: ASSFHRGYQAF